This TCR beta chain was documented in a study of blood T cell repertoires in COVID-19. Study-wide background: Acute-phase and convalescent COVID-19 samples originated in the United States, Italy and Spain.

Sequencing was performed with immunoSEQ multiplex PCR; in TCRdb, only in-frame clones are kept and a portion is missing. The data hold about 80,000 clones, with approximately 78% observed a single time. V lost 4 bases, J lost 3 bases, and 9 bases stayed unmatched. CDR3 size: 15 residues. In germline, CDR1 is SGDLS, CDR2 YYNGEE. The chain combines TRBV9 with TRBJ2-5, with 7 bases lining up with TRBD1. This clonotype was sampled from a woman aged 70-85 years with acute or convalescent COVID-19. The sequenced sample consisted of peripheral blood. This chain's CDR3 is CASSSRTGYEETQYF. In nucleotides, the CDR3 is TGTGCCAGCAGCTCTAGGACAGGATACGAAGAGACCCAGTACTTC.